This TCR beta chain was captured by sequencing in a study of blood T cells in healthy people across ages. General study findings and limits: Measured against age, TCR beta diversity per million T cells decreased in a roughly linear manner.

This clonotype was seen a few times. The antigen remains undetermined. The authors ran a second PCR of about 7 to 11 cycles using a sample-barcoded 5' primer and a J-beta primer mix. Each cDNA molecule received a tag from a template-switch adaptor that had 12 random nucleotides. MiXCR was run by TCRdb on the 5' RACE reads, yielding one entry per CDR3 protein. The table lists about 1.1 million distinct CDR3 sequences, more than 30% of them singletons, with under 15% in the top ten. The sequencing sample was made of blood. The sequence came from a man aged 18 to 30 in good health.

The CDR3 protein is CASSSSTGGDGYTF. The CDR3 DNA follows: TGCGCCAGCAGCTCCTCGACAGGGGGCGATGGCTACACCTTC. The gene calls are TRBV5-1 and TRBJ1-2; 10 bases match TRBD1. The trim removed 3 bases at V and 6 bases at J, leaving 5 bases unmatched. Germline V gene data show CDR1 as SGHRS and CDR2 as YFSETQ. There are 14 residues in the CDR3. The entire variable domain, with the rest obtained from reference TRBV5-1 and TRBJ1-2, is as follows: KAGVTQTPRYLIKTRGQQVTLSCSPISGHRSVSWYQQTPGQGLQFLFEYFSETQRNKGNFPGRFSGRQFSNSRSEMNVSTLELGDSALYLCASSSSTGGDGYTFGSGTRLTVV.